This TCR beta chain emerged from a study of blood T cell repertoires in COVID-19. Germline V CDR1 and CDR2: LGHDT, YNNKEL (reference sequence). The CDR3 length is 14 residues. As for this clone: A read error may produce the germline difference seen at one junction end.

As originally analysed: Cell counts per sample came from amplifying reference gene primers. This table comes from immunoSEQ multiplex PCR, and its TCRdb copy is limited to in-frame clones, with some not included. That table supplies the V and J calls and clone size; D and trimming were determined from the DNA. The repertoire holds 200,000 to 250,000 clones, with 84% as singletons. Seattle's enrolled individuals joined amid active infection and were then monitored longitudinally. The rearrangement links TRBV3-1 (or the pseudogene TRBV3-2) to TRBJ1-5, with 7 bases aligning to TRBD1. The sequence was obtained from a woman older than 75 with COVID-19, enrolled during active disease. Sequencing input: peripheral blood. The CDR3: CASTQQGSNQPQHF. As DNA, the CDR3 is TGTGCCAGCACCCAACAGGGGAGCAATCAGCCCCAGCATTTT.